This TCR beta chain was sequenced in a study of T cell responses to AZD1222 COVID-19 vaccine. Study-wide context: Second doses that came at about 4 or about 12 weeks were put together. Findings and caveats of the study: Sampling that yielded the repertoires occurred only after the peak T cell response.

Assay: immunoSEQ multiplex PCR; the TCRdb copy retains only in-frame clones and omits some. This table holds approximately 170,000 clones, around 90% found once. As concerns this clone: Antigen specificity is unknown.

CDR3 length: 14 residues. CDR1 and CDR2 (germline): LGHNA, YNFKEQ. V lost 0 bases to trimming and J lost 4 bases, with 9 bases between them. This sample comprised peripheral blood, obtained on day 0 of AZD1222 vaccination. The chain has TRBV4-2 and TRBJ1-2; no firm D call. The clonotype originates from an adult in good health. In DNA form, the CDR3 reads TGTGCCAGCAGCCAAGATACAGTCGCCTATGGCTACACCTTC. Amino acid sequence: CASSQDTVAYGYTF.